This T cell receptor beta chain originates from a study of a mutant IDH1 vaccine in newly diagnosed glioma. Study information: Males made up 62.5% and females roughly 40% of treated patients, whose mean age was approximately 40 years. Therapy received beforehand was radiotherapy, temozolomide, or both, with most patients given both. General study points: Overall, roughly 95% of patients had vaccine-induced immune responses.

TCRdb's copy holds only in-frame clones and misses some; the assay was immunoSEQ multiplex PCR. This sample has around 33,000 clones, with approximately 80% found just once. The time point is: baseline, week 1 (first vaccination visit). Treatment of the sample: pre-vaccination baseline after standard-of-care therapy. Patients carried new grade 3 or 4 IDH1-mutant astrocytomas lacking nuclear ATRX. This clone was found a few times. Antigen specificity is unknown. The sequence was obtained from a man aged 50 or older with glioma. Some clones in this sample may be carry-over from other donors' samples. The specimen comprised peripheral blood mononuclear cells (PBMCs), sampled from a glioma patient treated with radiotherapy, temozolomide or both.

The CDR3, as DNA: TGTGCCAGCAGCTTAGGGGGCTCCGATGGCACTGAAGCTTTCTTT. It specifies CASSLGGSDGTEAFF. This chain joins TRBV7-9 and TRBJ1-1; a weak D match, TRBD1 (5 bases). CDR1 and CDR2 (germline): SEHNR, FQNEAQ (reference sequence). Deletions cut 1 base from V and 4 bases from J, with 13 bases between. This CDR3 spans 15 amino acids.